Listed below are T cell receptor beta chains from one sample, sequenced in a study of response to subunit inactivated influenza vaccine. TCRdb recomputed calls from the RT-PCR reads with MiXCR, one row per CDR3 protein. The profile covers some 480,000 distinct CDR3 sequences, with 10% to 11% appearing a single time and about 12% taken by the ten largest. The sequencing used PBMCs from blood, collected roughly 46 days after vaccination. The source is a man aged 45-65 years who received an inactivated influenza vaccine. CDR3s include the opening cysteine and the closing phenylalanine or tryptophan. Each record gives: clone size, V gene, J gene, CDR3 protein. Size is stated for part of the rows, as once, few or many counts, or as a class when the clone is expanded.

clone_size: many
v_call: TRBV7-9
j_call: TRBJ2-7
cdr3_aa: CASSLDGVSYEQYF

clone_size: NA
v_call: TRBV5-1
j_call: TRBJ2-5
cdr3_aa: CASSSLTRRQETQYF

clone_size: NA
v_call: TRBV6-2/TRBV6-3
j_call: TRBJ2-7
cdr3_aa: CASSYGDGGSYEQYF

clone_size: few
v_call: TRBV6-1
j_call: TRBJ2-7
cdr3_aa: CASSRNAPGLTRWEQYF

clone_size: once
v_call: TRBV7-8
j_call: TRBJ2-7
cdr3_aa: CASSLVGTSSRTSYEQYF

clone_size: few
v_call: TRBV6-1
j_call: TRBJ2-7
cdr3_aa: CASRSGGTNYYEQYF

clone_size: few
v_call: TRBV4-2
j_call: TRBJ2-1
cdr3_aa: CASSQQHAMGNEQFF

clone_size: NA
v_call: TRBV12-3/TRBV12-4
j_call: TRBJ2-2
cdr3_aa: CASSFKRSGELFF

clone_size: NA
v_call: TRBV6-4
j_call: TRBJ2-2
cdr3_aa: CASSVNQGFGGELFF

clone_size: NA
v_call: TRBV7-9
j_call: TRBJ2-3
cdr3_aa: CASSLAGGTIHTQYF

clone_size: NA
v_call: TRBV4-3
j_call: TRBJ1-1
cdr3_aa: CASSSDSTEAFF

clone_size: few
v_call: TRBV7-2
j_call: TRBJ1-2
cdr3_aa: CASSSRDLANYGYTF

clone_size: NA
v_call: TRBV2
j_call: TRBJ2-7
cdr3_aa: CAFCLDLISGLESYEQYF

clone_size: many
v_call: TRBV20-1
j_call: TRBJ2-7
cdr3_aa: CSASRETHEQYF

clone_size: NA
v_call: TRBV4-1
j_call: TRBJ1-1
cdr3_aa: CASSQVPGNTEAFF